The 10 T cell receptor beta chains presented below share a single source sample, sequenced in a study of vaccination effects on CD4 cells after COVID-19. Before sequencing took place, the ViraFEST assay used viral peptide pools to expand antigen-specific CD4+ T cells. Upon completion of 10 to 11 days in culture, CD4+ T cells were isolated. It was two doses of either the BNT162b2 or mRNA-1273 vaccine that participants received. Their antigen targets remain unknown. Only in-frame clones appear in the TCRdb table, and some are missing; sequencing was by immunoSEQ multiplex PCR. The sample comprises tens of thousands of clones, around 80% of which are singletons, and 2% rests with the top ten. Sequenced material: CD4+ T cells from PBMCs cultured with HCoV-OC43 spike peptides, taken after COVID-19 vaccination. Subset noted: HCoV-OC43 spike overlapping peptide pool stimulation. All receptors come from a human donor who received a COVID-19 vaccine.

CDR3 coding DNA: TGTGCCAGCAGTTCCACAGGGATTGAGACCCAGTACTTC. Amino acid sequence: CASSSTGIETQYF. The J gene is TRBJ2-5, the V gene TRBV2, with D possibly being TRBD1 (6 bases). The CDR3 sequence is 13 residues long. Trimming removed 5 bases from V and 5 bases from J, with 12 bases in between. Germline V gives CDR1 SNHLY, CDR2 FYNNEI.

This clone was observed a single time. The CDR3 sequence: CASSFQGGTEETQYF. The DNA for the CDR3 is TGTGCCAGCAGTTTCCAGGGGGGGACGGAAGAGACCCAGTACTTC. V usage is TRBV6-5 and J usage is TRBJ2-5, with D possibly called TRBD1 or TRBD2 (7 bases each). The CDR3 extends over 15 amino acids. Germline-derived CDR1 and CDR2 are MNHEY and SVGAGI. Trimming took off 4 bases at V and 3 bases at J, with 15 bases between the two ends.

This sequence joins TRBV9 and TRBJ1-6; D not resolved. CDR1 is SGDLS and CDR2 is YYNGEE in the germline V gene. V shed 1 base and J shed 8 bases, with 7 bases lying between them. The CDR3 sequence is 13 residues long. DNA for the CDR3: TGTGCCAGCAGCGTAAAGGTGGATTCACCCCTCCACTTT. Translated: CASSVKVDSPLHF.

V and J are TRBV7-8 and TRBJ1-5, with 8 bases aligning to TRBD1. The CDR3 has 16 amino acids. From germline, CDR1 is SGHVS and CDR2 FQNEAQ. J was trimmed by 5 bases and V by 0 bases; bases with no gene match: 6. In DNA, the CDR3 is TGTGCCAGCAGCTTAGCGCCCAGGGGGCCCCATCAGCCCCAGCATTTT. It yields the protein CASSLAPRGPHQPQHF.

The gene calls are TRBV10-2 and TRBJ1-3, with D perhaps TRBD1 (6 bases). This CDR3 is 15 amino acids long. Per germline, CDR1 WSHSY and CDR2 SAAADI. Trimming left V 7 bases short and J 8 bases short, with 21 bases between. The CDR3 here is CASKPTRQAQDTIYF. In DNA form, the CDR3 reads TGCGCCAGCAAACCGACTCGACAGGCTCAGGACACCATATATTTT.

This clone was counted a few times. The chain is built from TRBV6-5 and TRBJ2-5; 7 bases are a match to TRBD2. The CDR3 covers 13 residues. With 7 bases clipped from V and 4 bases from J, the junction kept 6 bases outside the gene matches. CDR1 MNHEY and CDR2 SVGAGI come from the germline V gene. In DNA, the CDR3 is TGTGCCAGCATTGGCGGGGGAAGAGAGACCCAGTACTTC. Its protein is CASIGGGRETQYF.

V and J are TRBV9 and TRBJ2-1; D gene ambiguous. The CDR3 runs to 14 residues. Germline CDR1 is SGDLS and CDR2 is YYNGEE. V was trimmed by 0 bases and J by 2 bases, leaving 6 bases between them. CDR3 coding DNA: TGTGCCAGCAGCGTAGGTAGTACCTACAATGAGCAGTTCTTC. Residues: CASSVGSTYNEQFF.

The V and J genes are TRBV9 and TRBJ1-2, with 11 bases that match TRBD1. The CDR3 is made up of 15 amino acids. In germline, CDR1 is SGDLS, CDR2 YYNGEE. J was trimmed by 0 bases and V by 3 bases; bases with no gene match: 1. In nucleotides, the CDR3 is TGTGCCAGCAGCGGGGGACAGGGGGCTAACTATGGCTACACCTTC. Its translation: CASSGGQGANYGYTF.

The chain uses TRBV29-1 and TRBJ1-3, with D possibly matching TRBD1 (5 bases). This CDR3 comprises 15 residues. Trimming took off 8 bases at V and 2 bases at J, with 19 bases between the two ends. Germline V gives CDR1 SQVTM, CDR2 ANQGSEA. The CDR3 coding sequence is TGCAGCTTAATAGGGGAAAGGGCCACTGGAAACACCATATATTTT. It encodes CSLIGERATGNTIYF.

The V gene is TRBV2, the J gene TRBJ2-7; D tentatively fits TRBD1 or TRBD2 (5 bases each). Trimming removed 10 bases at V and 6 bases at J, with 19 bases between. Germline-derived CDR1 and CDR2 are SNHLY and FYNNEI. This CDR3 is built from 13 residues. CDR3 in amino acids: CATQPLGTPEQYV. The CDR3 DNA sequence: TGTGCCACCCAACCCTTGGGGACGCCCGAGCAGTACGTC.